This TCR beta chain was obtained from a study of cytomegalovirus exposure and HLA in healthy donors (dated by TCRdb to about 2017). Study-wide context: An earlier analysis of several hundred of the donors reported more than 250 Gb of sequence data and around 120 million unique TCR beta sequences from 150 million to 200 million T cells. Roughly 300 gigabases of sequencing data and roughly 81 million unique TCR sequences made up an early release that covered under 750 HLA-typed donors. The genetic ancestry cluster associated with self-reported Caucasian donors included 80% to 90% of the approximately 400 genotyped donors. The study aimed to test whether signatures of past pathogen exposure could be identified by cataloging public T cell receptors. The T cell repertoires of several hundred subjects were profiled by immunosequencing and related to cytomegalovirus serostatus. Along with the approximately 700-subject first cohort, a separate validation cohort of around 120 different subjects was used. High-throughput TCR immunosequencing, statistical association of individual TCRs with disease status, and machine learning were combined to predict cytomegalovirus infection status. To study patterns of TCR occurrence, a later analysis re-analyzed previously published TCR beta repertoires from hundreds of donors and added high-resolution HLA genotyping. Rather than using new phenotypic data, the later analysis identified candidate immune exposures from TCR beta sequences and from how often those sequences occurred across donors. An earlier analysis of several hundred of the donors applied high-throughput TCR beta sequencing to assess whether each TCR beta V gene segment acted as functional or pseudogenic. Alongside the repertoire data, information on donor age, sex, ethnicity and CMV serostatus was compiled. A later genetic analysis used genome-wide SNP genotypes for about 60% of the 666 donors, treating that subset as a discovery cohort. All discovery cohort repertoires had been generated using a single sequencing platform. HLA typing included class I and class II loci at four-digit resolution. Typing coverage varied by locus: roughly 620-640 donors for A, B, C, DRB1 and DQB1; approximately 500 for DQA1; around 610 for DPA1; under 490 for DPB1. Four to six DR-DQ haplotypes were handled as single units for association and clustering, since linkage in the cohort was strong. Among roughly 400 genotyped donors of the cohort, an average of about 240,000 unique TCR beta nucleotide sequences were sequenced per donor, roughly a sixth of them non-productive. Broader findings and caveats from the paper: The authors suggested that the approach could potentially be extended to other disease states and immunological phenotypes. A later genetic analysis reported fewer N-insertions in productive TCRs among donors in an Asian-associated ancestry cluster than the roughly 620-donor mean. A few of the identified cytomegalovirus-associated TCR beta chains were confirmed in vitro to be specific for cytomegalovirus antigens. The study listed 164 TCR beta chains as associated with cytomegalovirus. Compared with equally common non-associated chains, HLA-associated TCR beta chains in a later analysis were more clonally expanded and had lower generation probabilities. Correlated functional status among segregating V segments might reflect linkage disequilibrium, but an unknown experimental factor could not be ruled out. In an earlier analysis of under 600 of the donors, most TCR beta V segments were observed in productive rearrangements about 87% or about 30% of the time, broadly matching IMGT annotations. Presence/absence analyses assumed roughly uniform sequencing depth across donors, an assumption that may not hold. A further reported finding was that TCR beta sequences accurately predicted the HLA-A and HLA-B alleles for most subjects in the first cohort. Most CMV-associated TCR beta chains appeared to be HLA-restricted in a later analysis, and the HLA associations seemed to be driven largely by CMV exposure. When HLA alleles, especially DR and DQ, strongly co-occurred, attributing TCR associations to individual alleles was difficult. The classifier was reported to diagnose cytomegalovirus status with high specificity and sensitivity in both the original cohort and the validation cohort. Immune exposure information for the cohort was limited to CMV serostatus. HLA typing was unavailable for some donors at each locus, so association tests used only the typed subset. While some public TCRs were present in many individuals, most TCR sequences turned up only very rarely across donors. A group of highly shared sequence variants was considered likely to be a technical artifact of the sequencing pipeline. In a later analysis, the rate of TCR association differed among HLA loci, with DRB1 alleles having the most associated TCRs and HLA-C alleles having the fewest. Because counts were too low, about 18 rarely observed V segments, including chromosome 9 orphons, were excluded from the earlier analysis of 587 of the donors. In a later analysis, 15,000 to 20,000 TCR beta sequences were associated with specific HLA alleles at a false discovery rate of 0.05. The cohort was sequenced for TCR beta chains only, and without alpha or paired-chain data the features that could be detected were limited. A later analysis reported that several top co-occurrence clusters appeared linked to parvovirus B19, influenza, CMV and Epstein-Barr virus. V-gene and J-gene trimming of TCR beta chains was associated with a missense DCLRE1C variant in a later genetic analysis, and the association was replicated in an independent cohort.

The cohort comprised approximately 700 healthy bone marrow donors. At the time of sampling, all cohort members were nominally healthy, though unrecorded immune exposures were likely present. The donor tested CMV seropositive and was one of the 289 seropositive cohort members. Each donor provided a peripheral blood sample, and peripheral blood mononuclear cells were used for TCR beta sequencing. The Qiagen DNeasy Blood Extraction Kit was used to extract genomic DNA from the blood cell samples. This clone has a handful of counts. The specificity of this receptor is unknown. Per-base qualities were not stored, and no clone one base away is much larger. Library method: the immunoSEQ multiplex PCR assay. For the multiplex PCR, a mixture combining 60 forward primers for TCR Vbeta segments and 13 reverse primers for TCR Jbeta segments was used. A multiplex PCR assay on genomic DNA amplified the CDR3 region of rearranged TCR beta genes. Amplified TCR beta libraries were sequenced as 87-base-pair reads on the Illumina HiSeq System. The paper's processing steps were these. A later analysis counted approximately 74 million unique TCR beta chains across the 650 to 700 repertoires, and approximately 11 million of these chains were shared by at least two donors. To remove PCR and sequencing errors, raw reads were error-corrected and collapsed into unique sequences using a nearest-neighbor algorithm that merged closely related sequences. V, D and J gene segments were assigned by aligning CDR3 sequences to IMGT reference sequences. For a sequence to be retained, a match of at least six nucleotides to both a V gene segment and a J gene segment was required. Rearrangements were classified as productive when the CDR3 lacked stop codons and remained in frame with V and J, and all other rearrangements were classified as non-productive. Following IMGT convention, CDR3 was defined as the stretch from the second conserved V-encoded cysteine up to the conserved J-encoded phenylalanine. The earlier analysis of about 610 of the donors excluded any sequence lacking an unambiguous match to a single V gene segment. In an earlier analysis of several hundred of the donors, V segments were called functional above 56.7% productive rearrangements and were called segregating when the between-donor standard deviation exceeded 5%. A statistical classification framework was built to diagnose cytomegalovirus status from the catalog of TCR beta chain sequences. A later analysis assigned V and J genes by comparing TCR nucleotide sequences with IMGT/GENE-DB human TR gene sequences. A later analysis assigned CDR3 sequences and most-parsimonious VDJ recombination scenarios with the TCRdist pipeline. A later analysis defined each TCR beta chain by its CDR3 amino acid sequence plus V-gene family, and excluded reads lacking a unique V-gene family. As a way to deal with suspected cross-contamination and a sequencing artifact, a later analysis dropped hundreds of nucleotide sequences that were highly shared and had low generation probability. A later analysis calculated a clonal expansion index for each public chain from normalized within-repertoire ranks of inferred template counts. In a later analysis, generation probabilities were computed using a VDJ recombination model fitted to out-of-frame rearrangements, and the results were checked against IGoR. Hypergeometric tests were used in a later analysis to score TCR-TCR, TCR-HLA and TCR-CMV co-occurrence, with a repertoire-size bias correction applied to the TCR pairs. A later analysis estimated false discovery rates by permuting HLA or CMV assignments 20 times. In a later analysis, co-occurring TCRs were grouped with DBSCAN, and TCRdist sequence similarity was added when clustering was performed within HLA-allele-positive subsets. Repertoires with fewer than 30,000 or more than 120,000 public chains were left out of co-occurrence clustering, as were about 5 repertoires with anomalous nucleotide sharing. The clones in this table, taken by TCRdb from immuneACCESS, are in-frame only. Not every clone is retained; where verified, under half of the shortfall comes from an unresolved V gene, and the cause of the rest is unknown. V and J calls and clone size are those listed in that table; D and trimming were worked out from the DNA. The sample table contains around 170,000 clones; only one count was recorded for roughly 77% of them. The ten largest clones add up to under 2.5% of the sample.

Sequencing was done on a sample of PBMCs. This sequence was found in a woman aged 25 to 39 in good health and CMV-seropositive.

The DNA is as follows: TGTGCCAGCAGTTTAGAGGGTTGGGTAGGAGGCTACACCTTC. Translation gives CASSLEGWVGGYTF. The V and J genes are TRBV28 and TRBJ1-2; the D segment cannot be called with confidence. V and J lose 2 bases and 8 bases, and a span of 15 bases separates them. The CDR3, cysteine through phenylalanine, is 14 amino acids long. The kept DNA is CDR3 alone, 42 bases in frame from the first base. Via the germline V gene, CDR1 is MDHEN and CDR2 SYDVKM.